A selection of T cell receptor beta chains follows, all from one sample in a study of healthy donors' naive CD4 and CD8 T cells. TCRdb called the reads again in MiXCR, with one record for every CDR3 protein. This repertoire shows approximately 200,000 distinct CDR3 sequences, nearly 75% found once; its top ten account for 2% to 2.5%. Sequenced material: naive CD4+ and CD8+ T cells sorted from blood, pooled from several donors. The receptors originated from a pool of human donors in good health; the sample pools cells from several healthy donors. Both conserved end residues are part of each CDR3. Each record gives: J gene, V gene, clone size, D gene, CDR3 protein, CDR3 DNA. A D gene is named only where the DNA matches it firmly. The size entry is marked missing in some rows and otherwise reads once, few, many or a size class.

>TRBJ2-5|TRBV30|.|.
CAWSVFTGRQETQYF
TGTGCCTGGAGTGTATTTACGGGACGACAAGAGACCCAGTACTTC
>TRBJ2-1|TRBV7-9|.|TRBD1
CASSPAGQGDNEQFF
TGTGCCAGCAGCCCAGCCGGTCAGGGGGACAATGAGCAGTTCTTC
>TRBJ2-3|TRBV29-1|once|TRBD1
CSVGRTGPDTQYF
TGCAGCGTTGGGCGGACAGGTCCTGATACGCAGTATTTT
>TRBJ2-2|TRBV29-1|few|TRBD2
CSVHRTSGRGELFF
TGCAGCGTCCACAGGACTAGCGGGAGAGGGGAGCTGTTTTTT
>TRBJ2-3|TRBV13|.|.
CASSYGKSTDTQYF
TGTGCCAGCAGTTACGGCAAAAGCACAGATACGCAGTATTTT
>TRBJ1-1|TRBV27|.|.
CASHSSSGLNTEAFF
TGTGCCAGCCATTCATCTTCAGGGCTGAACACTGAAGCTTTCTTT
>TRBJ2-7|TRBV29-1|.|TRBD1
CSVEDQGTGGVYEQYF
TGCAGCGTTGAAGATCAGGGGACAGGGGGCGTCTACGAGCAGTACTTC
>TRBJ2-1|TRBV5-1|once|.
CASSFAASYEQFF
TGCGCCAGCAGCTTCGCGGCCTCTTACGAGCAGTTCTTC
>TRBJ1-1|TRBV7-9|.|.
CASSYVLTEAFF
TGTGCCAGCAGCTATGTTCTAACTGAAGCTTTCTTT
>TRBJ1-2|TRBV29-1|.|TRBD1
CSVVDRAYTF
TGCAGCGTTGTTGACAGGGCCTACACCTTC
>TRBJ1-1|TRBV5-1|.|.
CASSFTDMNTEAFF
TGTGCCAGCAGCTTCACCGACATGAACACTGAAGCTTTCTTT
>TRBJ2-1|TRBV20-1|.|.
CSARGFSSYNEQFF
TGCAGTGCTAGAGGATTCAGCTCCTACAATGAGCAGTTCTTC
>TRBJ2-7|TRBV6-5|.|.
CASSSGEGFNEQYF
TGTGCCAGCAGTTCAGGGGAAGGTTTCAACGAGCAGTACTTC
>TRBJ1-2|TRBV27|.|.
CASSFLQGLGYTF
TGTGCCAGCAGTTTCCTACAGGGATTGGGCTACACCTTC
>TRBJ2-1|TRBV12-3/TRBV12-4|.|TRBD2
CASSRLAASYNEQFF
TGTGCCAGCAGTCGACTAGCGGCCTCCTACAATGAGCAGTTCTTC
>TRBJ1-2|TRBV6-1|.|TRBD1
CASSAGGSNYGYTF
TGTGCCAGCAGCGCAGGGGGCTCAAACTATGGCTACACCTTC
>TRBJ2-1|TRBV29-1|.|.
CSVEGTEGNEQFF
TGCAGCGTTGAAGGGACAGAGGGGAATGAGCAGTTCTTC
>TRBJ2-5|TRBV29-1|.|.
CSVEDRLQETQYF
TGCAGCGTTGAAGACAGATTACAAGAGACCCAGTACTTC
>TRBJ2-7|TRBV29-1|.|.
CSAFALAGYEQYF
TGCAGCGCCTTCGCGCTAGCAGGCTACGAGCAGTACTTC
>TRBJ2-7|TRBV30|.|.
CAWGKYSTFYEQYF
TGTGCCTGGGGAAAGTACTCTACCTTCTACGAGCAGTACTTC
>TRBJ2-1|TRBV30|.|TRBD2
CAWSVLGTSGYNEQFF
TGTGCCTGGAGTGTGCTAGGGACTAGCGGGTACAATGAGCAGTTCTTC
>TRBJ2-7|TRBV19|.|TRBD1
CASRTGTAAYEQYF
TGTGCCAGTAGAACCGGGACAGCGGCCTACGAGCAGTACTTC
>TRBJ1-1|TRBV29-1|few|.
CSVSTEAFF
TGCAGCGTCAGCACTGAAGCTTTCTTT
>TRBJ1-2|TRBV5-5|.|.
CASSGPGKGDYGYTF
TGTGCCAGCAGCGGGCCGGGAAAAGGGGACTATGGCTACACCTTC
>TRBJ1-3|TRBV11-2|.|TRBD1
CASSLEGQGTGNTIYF
TGTGCCAGCAGCTTAGAGGGACAGGGGACTGGAAACACCATATATTTT
>TRBJ2-7|TRBV7-8|.|TRBD1
CASSTDRGLNEQYF
TGTGCCAGCAGCACGGACAGGGGTCTTAACGAGCAGTACTTC
>TRBJ2-7|TRBV5-4|.|TRBD2
CASSEGLGYEQYF
TGTGCCAGCAGTGAAGGACTAGGCTACGAGCAGTACTTC
>TRBJ1-2|TRBV10-3|.|.
CAISEGQVRGYTF
TGTGCCATCAGTGAGGGGCAGGTCCGTGGCTACACCTTC
>TRBJ1-3|TRBV6-2/TRBV6-3|.|.
CASSESGNTIYF
TGTGCCAGCAGTGAATCCGGAAACACCATATATTTT
>TRBJ2-5|TRBV29-1|.|.
CSVGQRYQETQYF
TGCAGCGTGGGGCAGCGATATCAAGAGACCCAGTACTTC
>TRBJ1-3|TRBV18|once|.
CASSAHGQSGNTIYF
TGTGCCAGCTCAGCCCATGGACAGTCGGGAAACACCATATATTTT
>TRBJ2-2|TRBV11-2|.|.
CASSSQLVIGELFF
TGTGCCAGCAGCTCCCAACTAGTGATCGGGGAGCTGTTTTTT
>TRBJ2-1|TRBV11-2|.|.
CASSPKPREAQFF
TGTGCCAGCAGCCCAAAACCCAGGGAAGCGCAGTTCTTC
>TRBJ2-7|TRBV29-1|.|.
CSVEGQKTYEQYF
TGCAGCGTTGAAGGACAGAAAACTTACGAGCAGTACTTC
>TRBJ2-7|TRBV5-1|.|.
CASSLNFYEQYF
TGTGCCAGCAGCCTTAATTTCTACGAGCAGTACTTC
>TRBJ1-2|TRBV29-1|.|.
CSVEVPQELYGYTF
TGCAGCGTTGAAGTCCCACAGGAACTCTATGGCTACACCTTC
>TRBJ2-1|TRBV27|.|.
CASSTHREQFF
TGTGCCAGCAGTACCCACAGGGAGCAGTTCTTC
>TRBJ1-1|TRBV27|.|.
CASSLGQGLKAFF
TGTGCCAGCAGTTTAGGGCAGGGGCTTAAGGCTTTCTTT
>TRBJ2-7|TRBV5-4|.|TRBD2
CASSFGTSGFAYEQYF
TGTGCCAGCAGCTTCGGGACTAGCGGATTTGCCTACGAGCAGTACTTC
>TRBJ2-3|TRBV6-5|.|.
CASSFGPTDTQYF
TGTGCCAGCAGCTTCGGACCCACAGATACGCAGTATTTT
>TRBJ2-1|TRBV29-1|.|.
CSVKGPSGEQFF
TGCAGCGTAAAGGGACCCAGCGGGGAGCAGTTCTTC
>TRBJ2-2|TRBV7-6|few|TRBD2
CASSPRTSDGELFF
TGTGCCAGCAGCCCTAGGACTAGTGACGGGGAGCTGTTTTTT
>TRBJ2-5|TRBV6-5|few|TRBD1
CASSYDREETQYF
TGTGCCAGCAGTTACGACAGGGAGGAGACCCAGTACTTC
>TRBJ2-7|TRBV10-3|.|TRBD1
CAIRVSNGTGHYEQYF
TGTGCCATCAGAGTCAGTAACGGGACAGGGCACTACGAGCAGTACTTC
>TRBJ2-7|TRBV29-1|.|.
CSVEDRGNEQYF
TGCAGCGTTGAAGATCGAGGAAACGAGCAGTACTTC
>TRBJ1-2|TRBV29-1|once|TRBD1
CSGTGGNDYGYTF
TGCAGCGGTACAGGGGGAAATGACTATGGCTACACCTTC